The clone carrying this T cell receptor beta chain was detected once. Its target is not known. This CDR3 comprises 13 residues. Deletions cut 5 bases from V and 5 bases from J, with 11 bases between. Germline CDR1 and CDR2: SGHTA and FQGNSA. This specimen belongs to a study of post-analysis software for immune sequencing data. As for the study in general: Relapsing-remitting, secondary progressive and progressive-relapsing multiple sclerosis courses were included. Findings and caveats of the study: Patients with multiple sclerosis recorded significantly lower normalized Chao1 diversity than controls, the study found. When patients were compared with controls, about 5 TRBV segments were more frequent, TRBV5-6, TRBV5-1 and TRBV20-1 among them. Clustering by F measure revealed strong co-clustering among samples prepared together in one batch.

The TCR beta cDNA libraries carried unique molecular identifiers. With roughly 0.9 to 10 million T cells as the source, a few hundred thousand cDNA molecules resulted. TCRdb recomputed calls from the PCR reads with MiXCR, one row per CDR3 protein. The table shows hundreds of thousands of distinct CDR3 sequences, with about 53% occurring only once. Sequencing was carried out using blood. This rearrangement joins TRBV7-2 to TRBJ2-3; D unresolved. This TCR was sampled from a girl aged 10-17 years with multiple sclerosis. CDR3 bases: TGTGCCAGCAGCCTCCAGAGTGAAGATACGCAGTATTTT. It codes for CASSLQSEDTQYF.